This entry is about one T cell receptor (beta chain). Its antigen specificity is not known. Per-base quality was not reported, and no clone a single base away is much larger than it. The time point label of this sample denotes: baseline before first vaccination. Interpreted using the paper, the treatment or condition label stands for: meningococcal conjugate vaccine given as trial control. Vaccinee samples were obtained from the UK trials COV001 and COV002, which included a single-blind randomized controlled phase 2/3 trial of AZD1222 (ChAdOx1 nCoV-19) in healthy adults. For TCRbeta chain sequencing, PBMC samples were collected from trial participants at day 0 and at day 28 after the second dose. V is clipped by 7 bases and J by 1 base, and the sequence between their germline boundaries is 16 bases long. The CDR3 contains 16 residues, cysteine and phenylalanine counted. Of the read, only the CDR3 DNA is kept; its 48 bases are in frame from base 1. Taken from the germline V gene, the CDR1 and CDR2 loops are MDHEN and SYDVKM.

This specimen belongs to a study of T cell responses to AZD1222 COVID-19 vaccine (dated by TCRdb to the early 2020s). Notes on the research overall: TCR sequencing was performed for about 250 trial participants, of whom about 200 were given two doses of AZD1222 and some 25 were given two doses of MenACWY control vaccine. Trial participants were enrolled by age into subgroups of 18-55, 56-69 and 70-plus years, and 148, 28 and 57 TCR-sequenced participants, respectively, were included in these subgroups.

The CDR3 regions of human TCRbeta chains were subjected to immunosequencing. The original methods were these. Repertoire TCRs were checked for matches against a reference library of SARS-CoV-2-specific TCRs that had been generated using the MIRA antigen-specificity platform. Breadth meant the fraction of unique TCRs that were SARS-CoV-2-associated, whereas depth meant the fraction of total T cells that were SARS-CoV-2-associated. Using the MIRA data, each spike-specific TCR was assigned both to the spike region to which the TCR was reactive and to a CD4 or CD8 class. Log10-transformed breadth and depth values were compared by one-way ANOVA with Sidak's multiple comparisons tests. TCRdb retrieved this table from immuneACCESS and kept in-frame rearrangements only. Not all clones are present; in checked studies, unresolved V genes account for under half, and no reason is known for the remainder. V and J calls and clone size are given by that table; D and trimming were obtained from the DNA. The sample yields about 110,000 clones; roughly nine tenths were counted once. Of the sample, approximately 3.1% is held by the ten largest clones.

Results the study describes overall, beyond this receptor: In the small 56-69-year group, the increase in depth fell short of significance, most likely because of low power. Conclusions about previously exposed vaccinees are limited, since just five or six AZD1222 recipients were seropositive for SARS-CoV-2 at baseline. A significant rise in spike-specific TCR breadth and depth was observed after two AZD1222 doses relative to day 0 and relative to MenACWY recipients. Vaccine-associated CD4 TCRs spanned the whole spike protein, with dominant responses in regions 160-218 and 743-854. Participants were mostly white British and included more females than males, and it was suggested by the authors that clonal diversity may have been underestimated. Because no day 14 peak-response samples were available, repertoires were characterized only after the peak T cell response. Reportedly, close to half of the unique spike-specific TCRs recognized epitopes lying outside the regions that are mutated in the B.1.351 and B.1.1.7 variants.

The chain couples TRBV28 to TRBJ2-2; the best D guess is TRBD2, with 6 bases matching. The TCR comes from an adult in good health. The sequencing here drew on peripheral blood, taken on day 0 of MenACWY control vaccination. The DNA sequence is TGTGCCAGCACCCCTTGGGGGGTCGGGAACACCGGGGAGCTGTTTTTT. It is translated as CASTPWGVGNTGELFF. The full variable domain, with segments outside the CDR3 supplied by the reference TRBV28 and TRBJ2-2 proteins, appears as DVKVTQSSRYLVKRTGEKVFLECVQDMDHENMFWYRQDPGLGLRLIYFSYDVKMKEKGDIPEGYSVSREKKERFSLILESASTNQTSMYLCASTPWGVGNTGELFFGEGSRLTVL.